This paragraph covers one TCR beta chain sequence. Mismatch with germline at one junction end may stem from a read error. Time point meaning: after preoperative PTX-NDP chemotherapy. This record belongs to a study of esophageal squamous cell carcinoma under preoperative chemotherapy. There are 13 residues in the CDR3. Per germline, CDR1 SSHAT and CDR2 FNYEAQ (reference sequence). TCRdb re-called the PCR reads through MiXCR, storing one row per CDR3 protein. The sample shows roughly 20,000 distinct CDR3 sequences, just over 45% of them seen only once. The sequence was collected from a human donor with esophageal squamous cell carcinoma. The donor label of this sample is uncertain. Sample acquisition took place from a patient given preoperative chemotherapy. The chain has TRBV7-7 and TRBJ2-7, with 9 bases fitting TRBD2. Judging by the DNA end, TRBJ2-1 fits better; the J call may be wrong. The CDR3 reads CASREAGGNEQFF. The CDR3 nucleotides read TGTGCTAGCAGGGAAGCGGGAGGAAATGAGCAGTTCTTC.